These T cell receptor beta chains were read from a single sample in a study of blood T cells in healthy people across ages. MiXCR was run by TCRdb on the 5' RACE reads, yielding one entry per CDR3 protein. The table includes about 1.4 million distinct CDR3 sequences, 45% to 70% detected once. The material sequenced was blood. The receptor source for this set is a man in his late teens or twenties in good health. The CDR3 runs from the conserved cysteine through the conserved F or W. D genes are given only for firm matches. The listing skips clone size in some rows; elsewhere it reads once, few, many or a size class.

CDR3aa | CDR3nt | abundance | j_gene | v_gene | d_gene
CSAPNQGGSYNEQFF | TGCAGTGCTCCAAACCAGGGGGGCTCCTACAATGAGCAGTTCTTC | once | TRBJ2-1 | TRBV20-1 | .
CALTRDLAGEQYF | TGTGCCCTAACAAGGGACTTAGCCGGGGAGCAGTACTTC | . | TRBJ2-4 | TRBV10-3 | .
CASSQDLEGEQFF | TGTGCCAGCAGCCAAGATCTAGAAGGTGAGCAGTTCTTC | once | TRBJ2-1 | TRBV7-9 | .
CASSLVGTFDGYTF | TGTGCCAGCAGCTTAGTCGGGACATTTGATGGCTACACCTTC | . | TRBJ1-2 | TRBV11-2 | .
CASRDPGQGSPLHF | TGCGCCAGCAGAGATCCCGGACAGGGATCACCCCTCCACTTT | . | TRBJ1-6 | TRBV4-1 | TRBD1
CAIKRGSGSGETQYF | TGTGCCATCAAAAGGGGTAGCGGGAGTGGGGAGACCCAGTACTTC | . | TRBJ2-5 | TRBV10-3 | TRBD2
CSAAGRRNEQFF | TGCAGTGCTGCGGGTCGCCGCAATGAGCAGTTCTTC | few | TRBJ2-1 | TRBV20-1 | .
CSAHQGRQYF | TGCAGTGCCCACCAGGGTAGGCAGTACTTC | . | TRBJ2-5 | TRBV20-1 | .
CASSFGVRGQTDTQYF | TGTGCCAGCAGTTTTGGTGTCAGGGGGCAGACAGATACGCAGTATTTT | . | TRBJ2-3 | TRBV27 | TRBD1
CASSLLDRPHEQYF | TGTGCCAGCAGTTTATTAGACAGACCCCACGAGCAGTACTTC | . | TRBJ2-7 | TRBV27 | .
CSVAGGLGQPQHF | TGCAGCGTTGCGGGGGGGCTGGGGCAGCCCCAGCATTTT | . | TRBJ1-5 | TRBV29-1 | .
CSATGLEGETQYF | TGCAGCGCGACCGGGCTAGAAGGGGAGACCCAGTACTTC | few | TRBJ2-5 | TRBV29-1 | .
CAIGDRGFGTEAFF | TGTGCCATCGGGGATCGGGGCTTTGGCACTGAAGCTTTCTTT | . | TRBJ1-1 | TRBV10-3 | .
CSVGSPKTESYEQYF | TGCAGTGTTGGGAGCCCGAAGACAGAGTCCTACGAGCAGTACTTC | . | TRBJ2-7 | TRBV20-1 | .
CASSYSTTGSSYEQYF | TGTGCCAGCAGTTACTCTACGACAGGGAGCTCCTACGAGCAGTACTTC | few | TRBJ2-7 | TRBV6-5 | TRBD1
CSASAGLSTDTQYF | TGCAGTGCTAGTGCTGGCCTTAGCACAGATACGCAGTATTTT | . | TRBJ2-3 | TRBV20-1 | .
CSAPKLVEASGIEETQYF | TGCAGTGCCCCGAAACTCGTGGAAGCTAGCGGAATAGAAGAGACCCAGTACTTC | . | TRBJ2-5 | TRBV20-1 | TRBD2
CASRRDRLGSYEQYF | TGCGCCAGCAGACGAGACAGGCTAGGTTCCTACGAGCAGTACTTC | . | TRBJ2-7 | TRBV4-1 | .
CASSLDFGSGRGTQYF | TGTGCCAGCAGCTTAGATTTCGGGAGTGGGCGCGGTACGCAGTATTTT | . | TRBJ2-3 | TRBV11-2 | .
CASRRQGENYGYTF | TGTGCCAGCAGGAGACAGGGAGAAAACTATGGCTACACCTTC | few | TRBJ1-2 | TRBV25-1 | TRBD1
CASSLAAAGNNEQYF | TGCGCCAGCAGCTTGGCCGCGGCAGGGAATAACGAGCAGTACTTC | . | TRBJ2-7 | TRBV5-1 | .
CSTSGTGDEQYF | TGCAGCACCTCCGGGACAGGGGACGAGCAGTACTTC | few | TRBJ2-7 | TRBV29-1 | TRBD1
CASSVLGMDYGYTF | TGTGCCAGCAGCGTATTGGGTATGGACTATGGCTACACCTTC | . | TRBJ1-2 | TRBV9 | .
CASSHRVRSYGYTF | TGTGCCAGCAGCCACAGGGTTCGAAGCTATGGCTACACCTTC | . | TRBJ1-2 | TRBV2 | .
CASSQPLGQGGNEQFF | TGTGCCAGCAGTCAACCCTTGGGACAGGGGGGCAATGAGCAGTTCTTC | . | TRBJ2-1 | TRBV6-6 | TRBD1
CASSRVLYTEAFF | TGCGCCAGCAGCCGGGTCCTGTACACTGAAGCTTTCTTT | . | TRBJ1-1 | TRBV4-3 | .
CASSEYRDGKETQYF | TGTGCCAGCAGCGAATATCGGGACGGTAAAGAGACCCAGTACTTC | . | TRBJ2-5 | TRBV3-1 | .
CASSQDRGRPGGYTF | TGCGCCAGCAGCCAAGACAGGGGGCGCCCAGGTGGCTACACCTTC | . | TRBJ1-2 | TRBV4-3 | TRBD1
CASSPVGGSETQYF | TGCGCCAGCAGCCCGGTGGGGGGTTCGGAGACCCAGTACTTC | . | TRBJ2-5 | TRBV5-1 | .
CASSLDRWETQYF | TGTGCCAGCAGCTTAGACAGGTGGGAGACCCAGTACTTC | few | TRBJ2-5 | TRBV7-2 | .
CASSRDISYEQYF | TGTGCCAGCAGTCGGGACATCTCCTACGAGCAGTACTTC | many | TRBJ2-7 | TRBV6-2/TRBV6-3 | .
CASSIFPRAVRQTDTEAFF | TGTGCCAGCAGTATATTTCCCAGGGCGGTTCGGCAGACGGACACTGAAGCTTTCTTT | . | TRBJ1-1 | TRBV12-3/TRBV12-4 | .
CASTPLRSGRGETQYF | TGTGCCAGCACCCCCTTACGAAGCGGGAGAGGTGAGACCCAGTACTTC | . | TRBJ2-5 | TRBV27 | TRBD2
CASSPRTGIYNEQFF | TGCGCCAGCAGCCCTAGGACAGGGATATACAATGAGCAGTTCTTC | . | TRBJ2-1 | TRBV5-1 | TRBD1
CASRRRNNEQFF | TGTGCCAGCAGAAGGAGGAACAATGAGCAGTTCTTC | . | TRBJ2-1 | TRBV27 | .